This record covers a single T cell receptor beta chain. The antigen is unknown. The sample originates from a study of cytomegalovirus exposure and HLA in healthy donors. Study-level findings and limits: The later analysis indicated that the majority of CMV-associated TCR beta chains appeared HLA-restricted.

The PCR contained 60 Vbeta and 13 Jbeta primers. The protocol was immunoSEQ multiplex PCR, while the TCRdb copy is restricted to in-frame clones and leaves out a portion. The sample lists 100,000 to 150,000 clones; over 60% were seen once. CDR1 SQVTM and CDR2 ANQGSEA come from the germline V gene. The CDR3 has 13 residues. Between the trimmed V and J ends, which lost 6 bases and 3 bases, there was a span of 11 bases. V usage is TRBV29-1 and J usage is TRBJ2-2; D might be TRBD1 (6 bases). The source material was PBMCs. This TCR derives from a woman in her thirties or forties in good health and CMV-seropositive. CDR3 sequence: CSVQKGDTGELFF. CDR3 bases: TGCAGCGTCCAAAAGGGGGACACCGGGGAGCTGTTTTTT.